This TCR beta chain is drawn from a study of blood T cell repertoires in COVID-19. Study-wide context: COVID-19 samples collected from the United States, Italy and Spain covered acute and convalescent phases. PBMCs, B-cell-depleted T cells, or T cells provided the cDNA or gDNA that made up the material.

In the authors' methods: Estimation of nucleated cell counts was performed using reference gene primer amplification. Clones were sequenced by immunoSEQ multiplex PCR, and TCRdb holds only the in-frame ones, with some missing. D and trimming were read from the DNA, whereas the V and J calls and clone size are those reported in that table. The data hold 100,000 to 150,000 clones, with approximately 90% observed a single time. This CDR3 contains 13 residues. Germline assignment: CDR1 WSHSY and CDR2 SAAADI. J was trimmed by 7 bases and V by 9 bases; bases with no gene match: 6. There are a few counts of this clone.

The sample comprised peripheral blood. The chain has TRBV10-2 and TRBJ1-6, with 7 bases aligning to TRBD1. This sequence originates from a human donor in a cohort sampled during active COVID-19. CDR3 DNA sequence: TGCGCCAGTCTTGGACAGGAGAATTCACCCCTCCACTTT. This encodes CASLGQENSPLHF.